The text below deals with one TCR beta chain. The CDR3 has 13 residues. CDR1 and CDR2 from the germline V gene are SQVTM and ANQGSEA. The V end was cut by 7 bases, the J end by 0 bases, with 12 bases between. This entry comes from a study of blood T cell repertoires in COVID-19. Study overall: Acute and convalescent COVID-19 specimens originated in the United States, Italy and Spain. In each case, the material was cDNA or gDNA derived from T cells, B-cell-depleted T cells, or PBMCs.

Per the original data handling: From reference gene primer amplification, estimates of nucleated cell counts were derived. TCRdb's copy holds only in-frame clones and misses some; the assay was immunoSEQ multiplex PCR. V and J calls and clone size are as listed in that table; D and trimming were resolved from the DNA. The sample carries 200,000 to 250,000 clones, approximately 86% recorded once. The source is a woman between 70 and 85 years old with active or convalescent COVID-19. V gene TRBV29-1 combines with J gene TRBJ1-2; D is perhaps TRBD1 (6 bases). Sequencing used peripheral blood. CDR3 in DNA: TGCAGCGAGGACAGCCATCCTAACTATGGCTACACCTTC. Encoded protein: CSEDSHPNYGYTF.